The T cell receptor (beta chain) described here comes from a study of spatial heterogeneity in lung cancer. Study-wide background: Each distinct TCR and UMI combination averaged more than ten appearances in raw reads. General study findings and limits: Detection of ubiquitous tumor TCRs in blood was higher at resection than follow-up.

Many counts were recorded for this clonotype. The antigen is not known. CDR3 length equals 16 residues. Losses at the gene ends were 5 bases for V and 6 bases for J; bases not matched to a gene: 15. All TCR cDNA molecules were individually tagged with a unique molecular identifier. TCRdb itself ran the 5' RACE reads through MiXCR, one entry per CDR3 protein. The sample has fewer than 60,000 distinct CDR3 sequences, roughly 8.1% seen once. The time point was: blood at routine non-recurrence follow-up after resection. Tumor, nontumor lung or frozen PBMC supplied whole RNA that was sequenced unsorted. This TCR derives from a female donor with early-stage non-small cell lung cancer. This specimen consisted of PBMCs, obtained at follow-up. The chain recombines TRBV12-3 or TRBV12-4 with TRBJ2-7, with 8 bases that match TRBD1. The CDR3 DNA is TGTGCCAGCAGTCCCCATAACAGGGGGTATTATAGCGAGCAGTACTTC. Its translation is CASSPHNRGYYSEQYF.